Detailed here is one T cell receptor (beta chain). The antigen is undetermined. This sample stems from a study of cytomegalovirus exposure and HLA in healthy donors. The overall study: The study placed around 85% of its 398 genotyped donors in the Caucasian-associated ancestry cluster. Broader study findings: The classifier, whose performance was assessed in both the original and validation cohorts, reportedly diagnosed cytomegalovirus status with high specificity and sensitivity.

Trimming took 3 bases from V and 5 from J, leaving 14 bases between them. The CDR3 contains 14 residues. Per the germline V gene, CDR1 is LNHDA and CDR2 is SQIVND (reference sequence). The PCR ran on 60 Vbeta and 13 Jbeta primers. The data were produced by immunoSEQ multiplex PCR, yet TCRdb's version contains in-frame clones alone and is incomplete. The sample lists 100,000 to 150,000 clones; about 74% were seen once. Material: PBMCs. This chain links TRBV19 with TRBJ2-7, with D uncertain. The TCR was taken from a woman in her 50s in good health and CMV-seropositive. CDR3 coding DNA: TGTGCCAGTAGTATTAGTAGGCGGCTCGACGAGCAGTACTTC. Translating gives CASSISRRLDEQYF.